This TCR beta chain was identified in a study of radiotherapy plus CTLA-4 blockade in lung cancer. Losses at the gene ends were 0 bases for V and 4 bases for J; bases not matched to a gene: 6. This CDR3 is built from 15 residues. CDR1 and CDR2 (germline): SGDLS, YYNGEE. TCRdb's copy holds only in-frame clones and misses some; the assay was immunoSEQ multiplex PCR. The table records 45,000 to 55,000 clones, approximately 78% of them present only once. The specimen was peripheral blood, collected from a patient treated with radiotherapy plus ipilimumab. The clonotype comes from a human donor with non-small cell lung cancer who had stable disease on radiotherapy plus ipilimumab. V is TRBV9 and J is TRBJ2-7; 8 positions agree with TRBD2. The CDR3 is CASSVAGGTGYEQYF. CDR3 DNA sequence: TGTGCCAGCAGCGTAGCGGGAGGGACGGGATACGAGCAGTACTTC.